This T cell receptor (beta chain) was profiled in a study of cytomegalovirus exposure and HLA in healthy donors. The CDR3 runs 12 residues. Trimming took 5 bases from V and 5 from J, leaving 9 bases between them. Per germline, CDR1 KGHSH and CDR2 LQKENI. PCR was performed using 60 Vbeta and 13 Jbeta primers. Clones were read by immunoSEQ multiplex PCR, and TCRdb kept only the in-frame ones, dropping some. The data contain about 67,000 clones, around 89% of them singletons. The sequence derives from a woman younger than 45 in good health and CMV-seropositive. The rearrangement joins TRBV18 to TRBJ1-2; D may be TRBD1 (5 bases). The source material was PBMCs. DNA for the CDR3: TGTGCCAGCTCATCCCAGGGTTATGGCTACACCTTC. Translating gives CASSSQGYGYTF. Full variable domain (outside the CDR3, taken from reference TRBV18 and TRBJ1-2): NAGVMQNPRHLVRRRGQEARLRCSPMKGHSHVYWYRQLPEEGLKFMVYLQKENIIDESGMPKERFSAEFPKEGPSILRIQQVVRGDSAAYFCASSSQGYGYTFGSGTRLTVV.